These 32 T cell receptor beta chains originate from one sample sequenced in a study of blood T cell repertoires in COVID-19. The protocol was immunoSEQ multiplex PCR, while the TCRdb copy is restricted to in-frame clones and leaves out a portion. The sample consists of tens of thousands of clones, roughly 88% of them appearing once. Sequenced material: peripheral blood. The source is a human donor in a cohort sampled during active COVID-19.

The chain carries TRBV27 and TRBJ2-1; TRBD2 matches 7 bases. Unmatched junction bases numbered 6, after V lost 7 bases and J lost 0 bases. Germline lookup yields CDR1 MNHEY and CDR2 SMNVEV (reference sequence). The CDR3 is 15 residues long. CDR3: CASNPSGPSYNEQFF. Written as DNA, the CDR3 is TGTGCCAGCAACCCTAGCGGTCCCTCCTACAATGAGCAGTTCTTC.

The V and J genes are TRBV18 and TRBJ2-5, with D perhaps matching TRBD1 (6 bases). Germline CDR1 is KGHSH and CDR2 is LQKENI. The CDR3 is made up of 14 amino acids. V gave up 5 bases and J gave up 1 base, with 11 bases separating them. The CDR3 nucleotides are TGTGCCAGCTCAGGCGAGGGGGTCCAAGAGACCCAGTACTTC. Its translation is CASSGEGVQETQYF.

This chain connects TRBV3-1 (or the pseudogene TRBV3-2) to TRBJ2-7; 8 bases fit TRBD1. This CDR3 comprises 14 residues. The germline gives CDR1 LGHDT, CDR2 YNNKEL (reference sequence). The junction had 3 bases not matched to a gene; V was cut back by 0 bases and J by 5 bases. The CDR3 spells CASSQDRGRHEQYF. DNA for the CDR3: TGTGCCAGCAGCCAAGACAGGGGGCGACACGAGCAGTACTTC.

The chain joins TRBV19 to TRBJ1-2; weak D call: TRBD1 (5 bases). The CDR3 is 15 amino acids. From germline, CDR1 is LNHDA and CDR2 SQIVND (reference sequence). V was pared by 2 bases and J by 2 bases, with 12 bases between. Here the CDR3 reads CASSILAGINYGYTF. CDR3 DNA: TGTGCCAGTAGTATACTGGCAGGGATAAACTATGGCTACACCTTC.

The CDR3, as DNA: TGTGCCAGCAGCCCTCTAGACAGGCTGGGGAACACTGAAGCTTTCTTT. It is translated as CASSPLDRLGNTEAFF. The J gene is TRBJ1-1, the V gene TRBV3-1 (or the pseudogene TRBV3-2); the D gene is possibly TRBD1 (6 bases). The CDR3 sequence is 16 residues long. V lost 4 bases to trimming and J lost 1 base, with 16 bases between them. Germline CDR1 is LGHDT and CDR2 is YNNKEL (reference sequence).

The V gene is TRBV3-1 (or the pseudogene TRBV3-2), the J gene TRBJ1-3; tentative D call: TRBD1 (5 bases). V was cut by 0 bases and J by 1 base, with 7 bases left in between. The CDR3 totals 15 residues. The germline V gene has CDR1 LGHDT and CDR2 YNNKEL (reference sequence). CDR3 protein: CASSQERQSGNTIYF. CDR3 bases: TGTGCCAGCAGCCAAGAGAGACAGTCTGGAAACACCATATATTTT.

This clone was detected only a few times. V and J are TRBV12-5 and TRBJ1-6, with unresolved D. The length of the CDR3 is 13 residues. The germline V gene has CDR1 LGHNT and CDR2 FRNRAP. The ends were cut back, 6 bases at V and 9 bases at J, with 12 bases in the middle. The CDR3 here is CASGLMESSPLHF. The CDR3 bases are TGTGCTAGTGGCCTCATGGAGAGTTCACCCCTCCACTTT.

The rearrangement links TRBV7-2 to TRBJ2-3; perhaps TRBD2 as D (6 bases). Germline V gene sequence: CDR1 SGHTA, CDR2 FQGNSA. This CDR3 spans 14 amino acids. The V gene lost 2 bases and the J gene lost 1 base, with 7 bases spanning the gap. CDR3 protein: CASSLQRGTDTQYF. CDR3 coding DNA: TGTGCCAGCAGCTTACAGCGGGGCACAGATACGCAGTATTTT. Using reference TRBV7-2 and TRBJ2-3 for the parts outside the CDR3, the full variable domain is GAGVSQSPSNKVTEKGKDVELRCDPISGHTALYWYRQSLGQGLEFLIYFQGNSAPDKSGLPSDRFSAERTGGSVSTLTIQRTQQEDSAVYLCASSLQRGTDTQYFGPGTRLTVL.

The chain is built from TRBV3-1 (or the pseudogene TRBV3-2) and TRBJ2-7; 8 bases fit TRBD2. V dropped 1 base and J dropped 7; count of bases not matched to a gene: 9. CDR3 length: 15 residues. Germline V gene sequence: CDR1 LGHDT, CDR2 YNNKEL (reference sequence). The CDR3: CASSQGPAGVDEQYF. The CDR3 nucleotides read TGTGCCAGCAGCCAAGGCCCAGCGGGAGTAGATGAGCAGTACTTC.

The CDR3 sequence: CASSLGQGSYNEQFF. CDR3 in DNA: TGTGCCAGCAGCTTAGGACAGGGCTCCTACAATGAGCAGTTCTTC. The chain joins TRBV7-3 to TRBJ2-1; 8 bases match TRBD1. Germline V gives CDR1 SGHTA, CDR2 FQGTGA. With V trimmed by 2 bases and J by 0 bases, 0 bases remained unmatched. The CDR3 has 15 amino acids.

J is TRBJ2-5 and V is TRBV19; D might be TRBD2 (5 bases). Germline V gene lookup returns CDR1 LNHDA and CDR2 SQIVND (reference sequence). The CDR3 covers 14 residues. V lost 6 bases, J lost 0 bases, and 11 bases lay in between. CDR3 protein: CASRGGDYQETQYF. DNA for the CDR3: TGTGCCAGTAGAGGAGGCGATTACCAAGAGACCCAGTACTTC.

The gene calls are TRBV6-6 and TRBJ1-5; weak D call: TRBD1 (6 bases). The length of the CDR3 is 15 residues. CDR1 and CDR2 from the germline V gene are MNHNY and SVGAGI (reference sequence). The V and J ends lost 2 bases and 2 bases respectively, with 10 bases between them. Here the CDR3 reads CASSYGGGGNQPQHF. The CDR3 DNA reads TGTGCCAGCAGTTACGGGGGCGGCGGCAATCAGCCCCAGCATTTT.

V usage is TRBV6-5 and J usage is TRBJ2-7; D gene uncertain. CDR3 size: 15 residues. The germline V gene has CDR1 MNHEY and CDR2 SVGAGI. Trimming cost V 6 bases and J 0 bases, with 15 bases left between them. CDR3 region: CASRGTNSSSYEQYF. The CDR3 DNA reads as TGTGCCAGCAGAGGAACAAACAGTAGCTCCTACGAGCAGTACTTC.

J is TRBJ1-4 and V is TRBV24-1; 8 nucleotides agree with TRBD1. The CDR3 has 13 residues. The junction had 1 base not matched to a gene; V was cut back by 1 base and J by 10 bases. Germline assignment: CDR1 KGHDR and CDR2 SFDVKD. In DNA, the CDR3 is TGTGCCACCAGTGATTTTACAGGGGGAAAACTGTTTTTT. Translating gives CATSDFTGGKLFF.

This chain links TRBV27 with TRBJ1-2; 8 nucleotides match TRBD1. The CDR3 extends over 16 amino acids. Germline CDR1 and CDR2: MNHEY and SMNVEV (reference sequence). V trimming: 4 bases; J trimming: 7 bases; junction bases outside the gene matches: 14. CDR3 in amino acids: CASSSLQQGVPSGYTF. CDR3 sequence (DNA): TGTGCCAGCAGTTCTCTTCAACAGGGGGTTCCGTCTGGCTACACCTTC.

The rearrangement joins TRBV6-2 or TRBV6-3 to TRBJ1-4; the match to TRBD1 covers 9 bases. Germline loops: CDR1 MNHEY, CDR2 SVGEGT. The CDR3 is made up of 15 amino acids. Trimming took 4 bases from V and 7 from J; bases not matched to a gene: 7. The DNA for the CDR3 is TGTGCCAGCAGTTCTTGGGGACAGGGTCGTGAAAAACTGTTTTTT. Protein: CASSSWGQGREKLFF.

This clone came up a few times. CDR3 in DNA: TGTGCCAGCAGGCCAGGGGGCGACAATGAGCAGTTCTTC. Its protein product is CASRPGGDNEQFF. The chain is built from TRBV2 and TRBJ2-1, with 8 nucleotides matching TRBD1. The length of the CDR3 is 13 residues. V lost 6 bases to trimming and J lost 5 bases; unmatched junction nucleotides: 3. Germline CDR1 SNHLY, CDR2 FYNNEI.

The genes are TRBV25-1 and TRBJ1-6, with D unresolved. From germline, CDR1 is MGHDK and CDR2 SYGVNS. The CDR3 has 13 residues. V lost 6 bases and J 9 bases, leaving 12 bases between the germline ends. The CDR3 loop reads CASSPSEGSPLHF. As DNA, the CDR3 is TGTGCCAGCAGCCCATCTGAGGGTTCACCCCTCCACTTT. Using reference TRBV25-1 and TRBJ1-6 for the parts outside the CDR3, the full variable domain is EADIYQTPRYLVIGTGKKITLECSQTMGHDKMYWYQQDPGMELHLIHYSYGVNSTEKGDLSSESTVSRIRTEHFPLTLESARPSHTSQYLCASSPSEGSPLHFGNGTRLTVT.

The genes are TRBV10-3 and TRBJ1-6, with D perhaps TRBD1 (5 bases). Germline V gives CDR1 ENHRY, CDR2 SYGVKD. With 6 bases removed from V and 10 bases from J, the gap between germline ends came to 13 bases. The CDR3 is 13 residues long. The CDR3 region has the DNA TGTGCCATCAGCGGGGGGACGGACTCACCCCTCCACTTT. It is translated as CAISGGTDSPLHF.

A few counts support this clone. The J gene is TRBJ2-7, the V gene TRBV19; a possible D gene is TRBD1 (5 bases). The CDR3 runs to 14 residues. CDR1 and CDR2 from the germline V gene are LNHDA and SQIVND (reference sequence). Trimming stripped 4 bases from V and 0 bases from J, with 10 bases between. This CDR3 is CASSNQGSSYEQYF. CDR3 sequence (DNA): TGTGCCAGTAGTAACCAGGGTAGCTCCTACGAGCAGTACTTC. Full variable domain (remainder filled in from reference TRBV19 and TRBJ2-7): DGGITQSPKYLFRKEGQNVTLSCEQNLNHDAMYWYRQDPGQGLRLIYYSQIVNDFQKGDIAEGYSVSREKKESFPLTVTSAQKNPTAFYLCASSNQGSSYEQYFGPGTRLTVT.

This clone was detected a few times. The chain joins TRBV7-9 to TRBJ2-7; D not certain. This CDR3 is 14 amino acids long. Germline CDR1 is SEHNR and CDR2 is FQNEAQ (reference sequence). V was trimmed by 4 bases and J by 5 bases, leaving 15 bases between them. This CDR3 reads CASSSQMKDHEQYF. The DNA for the CDR3 is TGTGCCAGCAGCTCACAGATGAAAGACCACGAGCAGTACTTC.

The V gene is TRBV5-4, the J gene TRBJ1-2; no firm D call. The CDR3 extends over 16 amino acids. The germline V gene has CDR1 SGHNT and CDR2 YYREEE (reference sequence). V gave up 4 bases and J gave up 5 bases, with 21 bases separating them. The CDR3 nucleotides read TGTGCCAGCAGCCACAAGTTGCTGATTGTAATTTATGGCTACACCTTC. Translation gives CASSHKLLIVIYGYTF.

The chain employs TRBV18 and TRBJ1-2; D is unclear. Germline lookup yields CDR1 KGHSH and CDR2 LQKENI. Trimming removed 1 base at V and 4 bases at J, with 10 bases between. This CDR3 has 14 residues. The CDR3 bases are TGTGCCAGCTCACCACGCGAGCGCGGCTATGGCTACACCTTC. Amino acids: CASSPRERGYGYTF.

The chain joins TRBV2 to TRBJ2-7; TRBD2 matches at 9 bases. The germline gives CDR1 SNHLY, CDR2 FYNNEI. This CDR3 is built from 17 residues. Trimming at V came to 3 bases and at J to 4 bases, leaving 13 bases not matched to a gene. CDR3 region: CASSDLSFGTSLYEQYF. The CDR3 coding sequence is TGTGCCAGCAGTGACCTCTCTTTCGGGACTAGCTTGTACGAGCAGTACTTC. The variable domain in full, completed from reference TRBV2 and TRBJ2-7, reads EPEVTQTPSHQVTQMGQEVILRCVPISNHLYFYWYRQILGQKVEFLVSFYNNEISEKSEIFDDQFSVERPDGSNFTLKIRSTKLEDSAMYFCASSDLSFGTSLYEQYFGPGTRLTVT.

The chain carries TRBV11-2 and TRBJ2-1; 10 positions agree with TRBD2. The CDR3 runs 19 residues. J lost 0 bases, V lost 1 base, and 9 bases had no gene match. The V gene's germline CDR1 is SGHAT and CDR2 FQNNGV. The CDR3 coding sequence is TGTGCCAGCAGCTTAGGGTCTAGCGGGGGAGCACCCTCCTACAATGAGCAGTTCTTC. Amino acid sequence: CASSLGSSGGAPSYNEQFF.

The chain employs TRBV18 and TRBJ1-2; tentatively, D is TRBD1 (6 bases). The length of the CDR3 is 14 residues. V was clipped by 3 bases and J by 8 bases, with 16 bases between them. The V gene's germline CDR1 is KGHSH and CDR2 LQKENI. CDR3: CASSPDRRREGYTF. The CDR3 nucleotides are TGTGCCAGCTCACCTGACAGGAGGCGGGAGGGCTACACCTTC. The variable domain in full, with the rest retrieved from reference TRBV18 and TRBJ1-2, is NAGVMQNPRHLVRRRGQEARLRCSPMKGHSHVYWYRQLPEEGLKFMVYLQKENIIDESGMPKERFSAEFPKEGPSILRIQQVVRGDSAAYFCASSPDRRREGYTFGSGTRLTVV.

The gene calls are TRBV27 and TRBJ2-7; D perhaps matches TRBD1 (6 bases). V was trimmed by 3 bases and J by 3 bases, leaving 12 bases between them. This CDR3 has 14 residues. CDR1 MNHEY and CDR2 SMNVEV come from the germline V gene (reference sequence). CDR3 sequence reads: CASSFGSRGYEQYF. In DNA form, the CDR3 reads TGTGCCAGCAGTTTCGGGTCCAGGGGCTACGAGCAGTACTTC.

The chain links TRBV19 to TRBJ1-5; D is unresolved. Trimming left V 5 bases short and J 1 base short, with 12 bases between. Germline V gene sequence: CDR1 LNHDA, CDR2 SQIVND (reference sequence). The CDR3 contains 15 residues. The CDR3 nucleotides are TGTGCCAGTAGTTGGGCAGACAACAGCAATCAGCCCCAGCATTTT. Translated, it gives CASSWADNSNQPQHF.

This clone has more than one count but fewer than ten. This sequence joins TRBV2 and TRBJ1-6; 8 bases line up with TRBD1. Trimming removed 11 bases from V and 6 bases from J; junction bases left unmatched: 6. CDR1 is SNHLY and CDR2 is FYNNEI in the germline V gene. The CDR3 length is 13 residues. CDR3: CAGRQGLNSPLHF. The CDR3 DNA follows: TGTGCCGGGAGACAGGGGCTTAATTCACCCCTCCACTTT.

V is TRBV6-1 and J is TRBJ2-7; 8 nucleotides match TRBD2. Germline CDR1 MNHNS, CDR2 SASEGT. Germline trimming cut 2 bases from V and 0 bases from J; bases unmatched to any gene: 6. The CDR3 spans 16 residues. The CDR3 coding sequence is TGTGCCAGCAGTGAACTTAGCGGGACTAGCTCCTACGAGCAGTACTTC. It encodes CASSELSGTSSYEQYF.

The chain carries TRBV29-1 and TRBJ2-1, with D hard to call. This CDR3 region has 13 residues. Trimming cost V 4 bases and J 2 bases, with 9 bases left between them. Germline-derived CDR1 and CDR2 are SQVTM and ANQGSEA. CDR3 in amino acids: CSVAASAYNEQFF. The CDR3 DNA reads TGCAGCGTTGCAGCGAGTGCCTACAATGAGCAGTTCTTC.

This clone was seen just once. The rearrangement links TRBV24-1 to TRBJ2-2; tentative D call: TRBD2 (7 bases). The CDR3 has 17 residues. Per germline, CDR1 KGHDR and CDR2 SFDVKD. With 5 bases removed from V and 3 bases from J, the gap between germline ends came to 18 bases. The CDR3 region has the DNA TGTGCCACCAGTGCCACGGACAGCGGGGTATACACCGGGGAGCTGTTTTTT. Its protein product is CATSATDSGVYTGELFF.